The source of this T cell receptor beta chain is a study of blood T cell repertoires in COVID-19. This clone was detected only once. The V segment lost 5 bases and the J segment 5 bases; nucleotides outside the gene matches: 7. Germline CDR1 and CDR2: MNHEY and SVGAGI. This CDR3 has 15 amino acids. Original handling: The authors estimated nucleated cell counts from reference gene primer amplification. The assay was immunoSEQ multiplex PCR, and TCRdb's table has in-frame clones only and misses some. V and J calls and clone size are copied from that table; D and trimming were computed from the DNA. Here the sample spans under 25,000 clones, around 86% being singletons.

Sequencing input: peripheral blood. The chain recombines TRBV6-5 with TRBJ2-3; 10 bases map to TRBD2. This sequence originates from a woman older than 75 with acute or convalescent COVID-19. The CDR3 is CASSKTSGARDTQYF. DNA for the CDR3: TGTGCCAGCAGTAAAACTAGCGGGGCGCGAGATACGCAGTATTTT.